Each of the 24 T cell receptor beta chains below was sequenced from the same sample in a study of blood T cell repertoires in COVID-19. Libraries were prepared by immunoSEQ multiplex PCR; TCRdb keeps only in-frame clonotypes and omits some of them. The sample lists roughly 290,000 clones, about 85% occurring once. The sequencing sample was made of peripheral blood. Receptors were obtained from a woman between 50 and 59 years old with active or convalescent COVID-19.

The V call is TRBV10-3, the J call TRBJ2-2; maybe TRBD2 (6 bases). The CDR3 is 13 amino acids. Germline V gene lookup returns CDR1 ENHRY and CDR2 SYGVKD. V dropped 6 bases and J dropped 5 bases, with 10 bases sitting between them. This CDR3 reads CAISGTATGELFF. CDR3 DNA: TGTGCCATCAGCGGGACTGCTACCGGGGAGCTGTTTTTT.

The rearrangement uses TRBV11-2 and TRBJ2-3; 7 bases match TRBD2. The V gene end was trimmed by 4 bases and the J gene end by 3 bases; junction bases not matched to a gene: 7. The CDR3 sequence is 15 residues long. The germline V gene has CDR1 SGHAT and CDR2 FQNNGV. The CDR3 DNA is TGTGCCAGCAGCTGGGGCGGGAGAGGGACAGATACGCAGTATTTT. Its translation is CASSWGGRGTDTQYF.

The rearrangement uses TRBV28 and TRBJ1-2, with D uncertain. There are 14 residues in the CDR3. Per the germline V gene, CDR1 is MDHEN and CDR2 is SYDVKM. V lost 6 bases to trimming and J lost 2 bases, with 13 bases between them. As DNA, the CDR3 is TGTGCCAGCAGCCTCGGTCGGTCGAACTATGGCTACACCTTC. Translation: CASSLGRSNYGYTF.

The rearrangement joins TRBV7-8 to TRBJ1-3; D gene unclear. CDR1 is SGHVS and CDR2 is FQNEAQ in the germline V gene. The V gene lost 3 bases and the J gene lost 0 bases, with 9 bases spanning the gap. This CDR3 is built from 15 residues. The CDR3 here is CASSFSINSGNTIYF. The CDR3 nucleotides are TGTGCCAGCAGCTTCAGTATAAACTCTGGAAACACCATATATTTT. The full variable domain, completed using reference TRBV7-8 and TRBJ1-3, is GAGVSQSPRYKVAKRGQDVALRCDPISGHVSLFWYQQALGQGPEFLTYFQNEAQLDKSGLPSDRFFAERPEGSVSTLKIQRTQQEDSAVYLCASSFSINSGNTIYFGEGSWLTVV.

The J gene is TRBJ2-5, the V gene TRBV3-1 (or the pseudogene TRBV3-2); tentatively, D is TRBD2 (6 bases). Trimming shortened V by 1 base and J by 0 bases, and 27 bases separated the two germline ends. The length of the CDR3 is 21 residues. Germline CDR1 is LGHDT and CDR2 is YNNKEL (reference sequence). CDR3 sequence reads: CASSQVIPSERAPGNQETQYF. CDR3 bases: TGTGCCAGCAGCCAAGTAATACCGTCAGAGCGGGCCCCGGGGAACCAAGAGACCCAGTACTTC.

There are a few counts of this clone. The CDR3 here is CASSRGTGYGNTIYF. The DNA of the CDR3 is TGTGCCAGCAGCCGCGGGACTGGGTATGGAAACACCATATATTTT. V and J are TRBV3-1 (or the pseudogene TRBV3-2) and TRBJ1-3; D may be TRBD1 (5 bases). This CDR3 has 15 amino acids. CDR1 and CDR2 (germline): LGHDT, YNNKEL (reference sequence). V was cut by 4 bases and J by 3 bases, with 13 bases left in between.

The chain is built from TRBV10-3 and TRBJ1-3; no firm D call. Germline V gene lookup returns CDR1 ENHRY and CDR2 SYGVKD. With 7 bases removed from V and 0 bases from J, the gap between germline ends came to 22 bases. This CDR3 has 18 amino acids. The CDR3 protein is CAIKTKPAADLSGNTIYF. For the CDR3, the DNA is TGTGCCATCAAAACCAAACCGGCAGCGGACCTCTCTGGAAACACCATATATTTT.

The V gene is TRBV12-5, the J gene TRBJ2-2; TRBD2 might be the D (5 bases). Trimming removed 4 bases at V and 6 bases at J, with 24 bases between. The germline CDR1 and CDR2 sequences are LGHNT and FRNRAP. The CDR3 has 18 residues. The CDR3 protein is CASGSPYGLLSLPGELFF. DNA of the CDR3: TGTGCTAGTGGTTCCCCTTATGGACTCTTGAGTCTGCCCGGGGAGCTGTTTTTT. Full variable domain (rest looked up from reference TRBV12-5 and TRBJ2-2): DARVTQTPRHKVTEMGQEVTMRCQPILGHNTVFWYRQTMMQGLELLAYFRNRAPLDDSGMPKDRFSAEMPDATLATLKIQPSEPRDSAVYFCASGSPYGLLSLPGELFFGEGSRLTVL.

The V call is TRBV19, the J call TRBJ1-5; 10 bases are shared with TRBD1. Losses at the gene ends were 3 bases for V and 3 bases for J; bases not matched to a gene: 5. The germline V gene encodes CDR1 LNHDA and CDR2 SQIVND (reference sequence). The CDR3 has 16 residues. CDR3 coding DNA: TGTGCCAGTAGTATCCCCGGGACAGGGGTCAATCAGCCCCAGCATTTT. This translates into CASSIPGTGVNQPQHF.

The chain recombines TRBV2 with TRBJ1-4; D may be TRBD1 (5 bases). Looked up from germline, CDR1 is SNHLY and CDR2 is FYNNEI. The CDR3 has 13 amino acids. Trimming shortened V by 9 bases and J by 6 bases, and 14 bases separated the two germline ends. The CDR3 loop reads CASARGFYEKLFF. CDR3 nucleotide sequence: TGTGCCAGTGCCCGGGGGTTTTATGAAAAACTGTTTTTT.

The V gene is TRBV24-1, the J gene TRBJ1-2; 10 bases map to TRBD1. V lost 5 bases, J lost 6 bases, and 11 bases stayed unmatched. Per germline, CDR1 KGHDR and CDR2 SFDVKD. The CDR3 runs to 16 residues. CDR3 DNA: TGTGCCACCAGTGGCCTCTCCGGGACAGGGGCGAATGGCTACACCTTC. Its translation is CATSGLSGTGANGYTF.

V is TRBV18 and J is TRBJ1-4; 9 bases are a match to TRBD1. The V segment lost 6 bases and the J segment 5 bases; nucleotides outside the gene matches: 7. Germline V gene lookup returns CDR1 KGHSH and CDR2 LQKENI. The CDR3 sequence is 15 residues long. The CDR3 loop reads CASSLGQGKNEKLFF. For the CDR3, the DNA is TGTGCCAGCTCGCTAGGACAGGGGAAAAATGAAAAACTGTTTTTT. The variable domain in full, with the rest retrieved from reference TRBV18 and TRBJ1-4, is NAGVMQNPRHLVRRRGQEARLRCSPMKGHSHVYWYRQLPEEGLKFMVYLQKENIIDESGMPKERFSAEFPKEGPSILRIQQVVRGDSAAYFCASSLGQGKNEKLFFGSGTQLSVL.

This clone was counted a single time. Different DNA sequences within this sample yield the same CDR3. The V gene is TRBV24-1, the J gene TRBJ1-3, with D hard to call. Germline loops: CDR1 KGHDR, CDR2 SFDVKD. The CDR3 totals 14 residues. Trimming took 8 bases from V and 4 from J, leaving 14 bases between them. CDR3 sequence reads: CATTVTVLGNTIYF. CDR3 DNA sequence: TGTGCCACCACTGTAACAGTGTTAGGAAACACCATATATTTT.

The gene calls are TRBV14 and TRBJ2-1; 8 bases fit TRBD2. Germline CDR1 is SGHDN and CDR2 is FVKESK. The CDR3 totals 14 residues. V gave up 0 bases and J gave up 10 bases; unmatched junction bases: 5. The CDR3 nucleotides read TGTGCCAGCAGCCAAGAAGTACTAGCGGCCGAGCAGTTCTTC. Amino acid sequence: CASSQEVLAAEQFF.

This chain joins TRBV9 and TRBJ2-1, with a tentative D call TRBD2 (6 bases). V was trimmed by 3 bases and J by 8 bases, leaving 24 bases between them. This CDR3 comprises 17 residues. Germline V CDR1 and CDR2: SGDLS, YYNGEE. CDR3 loop: CASSAVVGGGIIYEQFF. CDR3 nucleotide sequence: TGTGCCAGCAGCGCAGTAGTGGGAGGCGGGATTATCTATGAGCAGTTCTTC.

A note on this clone: This sequence may be a read error, since a much larger clone differs from it by one base. This chain uses TRBV3-1 (or the pseudogene TRBV3-2) with TRBJ1-2, with TRBD1 identical over 9 bases. CDR1 LGHDT and CDR2 YNNKEL come from the germline V gene (reference sequence). The length of the CDR3 is 13 residues. Trimming removed 3 bases from V and 7 bases from J; junction bases left unmatched: 3. In nucleotides, the CDR3 is TGTGCCAGCAGCCAGGGACAGGGTTTTGGCTACACCTTC. It encodes CASSQGQGFGYTF.

The chain employs TRBV7-9 and TRBJ1-1, with a possible D match to TRBD1 (6 bases). V lost 1 base, J lost 6 bases, and 12 bases lay in between. The CDR3 consists of 14 residues. CDR1 SEHNR and CDR2 FQNEAQ come from the germline V gene (reference sequence). As DNA, the CDR3 is TGTGCCAGCAGCTTAGAGGCGGGGGCGGCTGAAGCTTTCTTT. Its protein is CASSLEAGAAEAFF.

The rearrangement uses TRBV24-1 and TRBJ2-3, with 7 nucleotides matching TRBD2. The germline V gene encodes CDR1 KGHDR and CDR2 SFDVKD. The CDR3 loop spans 18 amino acids. V was pared by 3 bases and J by 4 bases, with 15 bases of the junction left unmatched. The CDR3 here is CATSDVRWGGLGPDTQYF. CDR3 DNA: TGTGCCACCAGTGATGTCCGATGGGGGGGATTGGGCCCAGATACGCAGTATTTT.

The chain couples TRBV20-1 to TRBJ2-7; D may be TRBD1 or TRBD2 (5 bases each). The CDR3 runs 14 residues. Trimming took 5 bases from V and 4 from J, leaving 18 bases between them. CDR1 and CDR2 (germline): DFQATT, SNEGSKA (reference sequence). The CDR3 region is CSACDRRTLYEQYF. The CDR3 DNA reads TGCAGTGCTTGTGACAGAAGGACTTTATACGAGCAGTACTTC.

V usage is TRBV27 and J usage is TRBJ2-5, with TRBD2 identical over 10 bases. The J call is uncertain, as TRBJ2-7 better fits the DNA end. Germline values: CDR1 MNHEY, CDR2 SMNVEV (reference sequence). This CDR3 has 13 amino acids. Here the CDR3 reads CASSPSGRGEQYF. CDR3 nucleotides: TGTGCCAGCAGTCCTAGCGGGAGAGGCGAGCAGTACTTC.

The rearrangement links TRBV7-9 to TRBJ2-2; TRBD1 is a possible D gene (6 bases). V was pared by 7 bases and J by 4 bases, with 19 bases between. CDR3 size: 16 residues. Germline lookup yields CDR1 SEHNR and CDR2 FQNEAQ (reference sequence). This chain's CDR3 is CASKSHRVFATGELFF. CDR3 nucleotide sequence: TGTGCCAGCAAGTCACACAGGGTGTTTGCCACCGGGGAGCTGTTTTTT.

The chain is built from TRBV7-5 and TRBJ2-3; TRBD1 is the table's D call and was not checked against the DNA. TRBV7-5 is deemed a pseudogene. This CDR3 spans 16 amino acids. CDR3 sequence: CVRSLPQVASTDTQYF. As DNA, the CDR3 is TGTGTCAGAAGCTTACCACAGGTTGCTAGCACAGATACGCAGTATTTT.

The chain is built from TRBV2 and TRBJ2-7; unclear D gene. The germline CDR1 and CDR2 sequences are SNHLY and FYNNEI. Trimming stripped 0 bases from V and 4 bases from J, with 7 bases between. The CDR3 sequence is 13 residues long. The CDR3 DNA sequence: TGTGCCAGCAGTGAAGCGCTTCGGTACGAGCAGTACTTC. Translated, it gives CASSEALRYEQYF.

The chain is built from TRBV28 and TRBJ2-1, with D perhaps matching TRBD2 (6 bases). From germline, CDR1 is MDHEN and CDR2 SYDVKM. CDR3 length: 15 amino acids. Deletions cut 5 bases from V and 7 bases from J, with 18 bases between. Here the CDR3 DNA reads TGTGCCAGCAGTCTAGGGACTTTCCAACGGAATGAGCAGTTCTTC. It codes for CASSLGTFQRNEQFF.